This entry lists 18 T cell receptor beta chains sequenced from one sample in a study of cytomegalovirus exposure and HLA in healthy donors. Both 60 Vbeta primers and 13 Jbeta primers went into the PCR. Assay: immunoSEQ multiplex PCR; the TCRdb copy retains only in-frame clones and omits some. Among around 200,000 clones listed, 79% were seen once. The sequenced material came from PBMCs. The source of these receptors is a young woman in good health and CMV-seropositive.

The V gene is TRBV9, the J gene TRBJ1-2, with a weak D call TRBD1 (6 bases). The CDR3 totals 13 residues. V lost 0 bases, J lost 4 bases, and 7 bases lay in between. Per the germline V gene, CDR1 is SGDLS and CDR2 is YYNGEE. CDR3 bases: TGTGCCAGCAGCGTAGAACAGGGCTATGGCTACACCTTC. Its translation is CASSVEQGYGYTF.

J is TRBJ2-5 and V is TRBV9, with 10 bases fitting TRBD1. CDR3 length equals 17 residues. CDR1 is SGDLS, CDR2 YYNGEE, per germline. Germline trimming cut 0 bases from V and 4 bases from J; bases unmatched to any gene: 9. This CDR3 reads CASSVGGGTGAGETQYF. The CDR3 nucleotides read TGTGCCAGCAGCGTAGGAGGGGGGACAGGGGCGGGAGAGACCCAGTACTTC.

V is TRBV4-2 and J is TRBJ1-1; tentative D call: TRBD1 (5 bases). The V end was cut by 1 base, the J end by 10 bases, with 10 bases between. From germline, CDR1 is LGHNA and CDR2 YNFKEQ. There are 12 residues in the CDR3. Here the CDR3 reads CASSQGGVRAFF. The DNA for the CDR3 is TGTGCCAGCAGCCAAGGGGGGGTGAGAGCTTTCTTT.

V usage is TRBV7-2 and J usage is TRBJ1-1, with D possibly TRBD1 on 5 matching bases. This CDR3 contains 14 residues. Germline values: CDR1 SGHTA, CDR2 FQGNSA. V lost 9 bases to trimming and J lost 4 bases, with 18 bases between them. CDR3 region: CASTPRGSGTEAFF. As DNA, the CDR3 is TGTGCCAGTACCCCCCGGGGGTCGGGCACTGAAGCTTTCTTT.

V and J are TRBV11-2 and TRBJ2-2; possibly TRBD2 for D (6 bases). From germline, CDR1 is SGHAT and CDR2 FQNNGV. The V end was cut by 0 bases, the J end by 6 bases, with 14 bases between. This CDR3 region has 16 residues. In nucleotides, the CDR3 is TGTGCCAGCAGCTTAGAGGGACTCAGGCAGTCCGGGGAGCTGTTTTTT. Its translation is CASSLEGLRQSGELFF. Variable domain in full (rest from reference TRBV11-2 and TRBJ2-2): EAGVAQSPRYKIIEKRQSVAFWCNPISGHATLYWYQQILGQGPKLLIQFQNNGVVDDSQLPKDRFSAERLKGVDSTLKIQPAKLEDSAVYLCASSLEGLRQSGELFFGEGSRLTVL.

The rearrangement joins TRBV7-6 to TRBJ2-7; 8 bases fit TRBD1. The CDR3 runs 20 residues. V lost 0 bases, J lost 1 base, and 17 bases stayed unmatched. Germline CDR1 SGHVS, CDR2 FNYEAQ. The CDR3 region is CASSLAVAFAGQGKSYEQYF. CDR3 DNA: TGTGCCAGCAGCTTAGCTGTCGCCTTCGCTGGACAGGGTAAATCCTACGAGCAGTACTTC. The full variable domain, with the rest looked up from reference TRBV7-6 and TRBJ2-7, is GAGVSQSPRYKVTKRGQDVALRCDPISGHVSLYWYRQALGQGPEFLTYFNYEAQQDKSGLPNDRFSAERPEGSISTLTIQRTEQRDSAMYRCASSLAVAFAGQGKSYEQYFGPGTRLTVT.

This clone was detected only once. The J gene is TRBJ1-1, the V gene TRBV6-5; D might be TRBD1 (5 bases). The germline CDR1 and CDR2 sequences are MNHEY and SVGAGI. The germline V and J ends were trimmed by 1 base and 6 bases, with 12 bases remaining between them. This CDR3 contains 14 residues. In DNA form, the CDR3 reads TGTGCCAGCAGTTACTGGAGCAGGGACTCTGAAGCTTTCTTT. This gives the protein CASSYWSRDSEAFF.

The chain joins TRBV20-1 to TRBJ2-7; weak D call: TRBD2 (6 bases). The CDR3 extends over 11 amino acids. Trimming cost V 7 bases and J 5 bases, with 12 bases left between them. The germline V gene has CDR1 DFQATT and CDR2 SNEGSKA (reference sequence). The CDR3 DNA reads as TGCAGTGGAGGGGACTTAGACGAGCAGTACTTC. Protein product: CSGGDLDEQYF.

The chain joins TRBV15 to TRBJ1-6; D is unresolved. Germline assignment: CDR1 LNHNV and CDR2 YYDKDF (reference sequence). V was shortened by 0 bases and J by 2 bases, with 8 bases between the two germline ends. The CDR3 contains 16 residues. DNA of the CDR3: TGTGCCACCAGCAGAGAGGGGAGGACCTATAATTCACCCCTCCACTTT. It is translated as CATSREGRTYNSPLHF.

The gene calls are TRBV4-1 and TRBJ1-2, with no clear D. CDR1 MGHRA and CDR2 YSYEKL come from the germline V gene. Deletions cut 0 bases from V and 0 bases from J, with 14 bases between. The CDR3 has 17 amino acids. The CDR3 spells CASSQEYSAGANYGYTF. CDR3 nucleotides: TGCGCCAGCAGCCAAGAGTATTCGGCCGGAGCTAACTATGGCTACACCTTC.

The V gene is TRBV7-9, the J gene TRBJ1-4, with D perhaps matching TRBD1 (5 bases). Germline CDR1 reads SEHNR; CDR2 reads FQNEAQ (reference sequence). With 3 bases removed from V and 4 bases from J, the gap between germline ends came to 6 bases. The CDR3 is 13 amino acids. This CDR3 is CASSFRVNEKLFF. DNA for the CDR3: TGTGCCAGCAGCTTCAGGGTTAATGAAAAACTGTTTTTT.

CDR3 DNA: TGCGCCAGCAGCTCCGGACTAACCTTACAAGAGACCCAGTACTTC. Encoded protein: CASSSGLTLQETQYF. V usage is TRBV5-1 and J usage is TRBJ2-5, with D maybe TRBD2 (6 bases). The V gene's germline CDR1 is SGHRS and CDR2 YFSETQ. The CDR3 is 15 residues long. V gave up 3 bases and J gave up 2 bases, with 14 bases separating them. Variable domain in full (rest from reference TRBV5-1 and TRBJ2-5): KAGVTQTPRYLIKTRGQQVTLSCSPISGHRSVSWYQQTPGQGLQFLFEYFSETQRNKGNFPGRFSGRQFSNSRSEMNVSTLELGDSALYLCASSSGLTLQETQYFGPGTRLLVL.

This chain connects TRBV19 to TRBJ1-2; D is undetermined. Germline V gene lookup returns CDR1 LNHDA and CDR2 SQIVND (reference sequence). The CDR3 loop spans 13 amino acids. V was shortened by 6 bases and J by 8 bases, with 16 bases between the two germline ends. In DNA form, the CDR3 reads TGTGCCAGTAGGAAAAAGACTCGAGGGGGCTACACCTTC. As protein: CASRKKTRGGYTF.

This clone was picked up a small number of times. V usage is TRBV9 and J usage is TRBJ2-3; a possible D gene is TRBD2 (6 bases). Germline V gene sequence: CDR1 SGDLS, CDR2 YYNGEE. Trimming stripped 3 bases from V and 2 bases from J, with 7 bases between. The CDR3 consists of 13 residues. CDR3 in amino acids: CASSGDFTDTQYF. As DNA, the CDR3 is TGTGCCAGCAGCGGGGACTTCACAGATACGCAGTATTTT.

The V and J genes are TRBV25-1 and TRBJ2-1; 8 bases agree with TRBD1. Germline CDR1 is MGHDK and CDR2 is SYGVNS. V gave up 6 bases and J gave up 11 bases; unmatched junction bases: 9. The CDR3 extends over 13 amino acids. The CDR3 loop is CASSRVWTGQQFF. DNA for the CDR3: TGTGCCAGCAGCCGCGTTTGGACAGGGCAGCAGTTCTTC.

This rearrangement joins TRBV6-5 to TRBJ2-3; 8 positions agree with TRBD1. Germline-derived CDR1 and CDR2 are MNHEY and SVGAGI. This CDR3 is built from 15 residues. Unmatched junction bases numbered 5, after V lost 5 bases and J lost 1 base. The CDR3 DNA follows: TGTGCCAGCAGTCCTGAGGGACAGGGCACAGATACGCAGTATTTT. Translated: CASSPEGQGTDTQYF.

V is TRBV27 and J is TRBJ2-7; 7 bases are a match to TRBD1. The CDR3 runs to 16 residues. Germline CDR1 and CDR2: MNHEY and SMNVEV (reference sequence). With V trimmed by 5 bases and J by 2 bases, 12 bases remained unmatched. The CDR3 here is CASSPLPGQQTYEQYF. The CDR3 DNA sequence: TGTGCCAGCAGTCCACTCCCGGGACAGCAGACCTACGAGCAGTACTTC.

This clone was recorded a few times. This chain connects TRBV9 to TRBJ2-7; tentatively, D is TRBD2 (5 bases). Deletions cut 5 bases from V and 3 bases from J, with 15 bases between. The CDR3 has 14 amino acids. CDR1 and CDR2 (germline): SGDLS, YYNGEE. The CDR3 reads CASSDGGRNYEQYF. The DNA of the CDR3 is TGTGCCAGCAGTGACGGAGGACGGAACTACGAGCAGTACTTC.